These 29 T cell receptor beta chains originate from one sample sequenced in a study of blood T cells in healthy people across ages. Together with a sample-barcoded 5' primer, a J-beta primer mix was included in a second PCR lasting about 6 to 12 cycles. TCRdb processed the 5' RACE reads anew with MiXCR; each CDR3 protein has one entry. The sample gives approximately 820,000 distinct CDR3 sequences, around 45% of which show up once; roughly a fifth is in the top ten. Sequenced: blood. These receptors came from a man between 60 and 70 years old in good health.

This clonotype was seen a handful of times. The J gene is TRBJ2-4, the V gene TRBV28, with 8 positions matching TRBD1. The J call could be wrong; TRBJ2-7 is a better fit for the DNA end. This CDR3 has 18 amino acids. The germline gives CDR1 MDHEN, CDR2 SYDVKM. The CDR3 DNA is TGTGCCAGCCGCTCTCCGACTTTAGGCAGGACAGGGACGCTCGAGCAGTACTTC. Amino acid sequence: CASRSPTLGRTGTLEQYF.

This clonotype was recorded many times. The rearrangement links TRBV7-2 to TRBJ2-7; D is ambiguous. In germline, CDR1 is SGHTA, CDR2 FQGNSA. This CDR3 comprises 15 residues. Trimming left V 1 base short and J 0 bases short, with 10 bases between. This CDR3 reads CASSLDLASSYEQYF. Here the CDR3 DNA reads TGTGCCAGCAGCTTAGATCTGGCCTCCTCCTACGAGCAGTACTTC.

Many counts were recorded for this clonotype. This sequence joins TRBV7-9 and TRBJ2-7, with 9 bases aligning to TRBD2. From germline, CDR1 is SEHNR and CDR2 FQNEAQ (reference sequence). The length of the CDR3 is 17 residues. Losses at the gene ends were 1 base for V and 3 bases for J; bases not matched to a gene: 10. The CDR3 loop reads CASSLGTSAGRDYEQYF. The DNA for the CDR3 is TGTGCCAGCAGCTTAGGGACTAGCGCTGGGAGGGACTACGAGCAGTACTTC.

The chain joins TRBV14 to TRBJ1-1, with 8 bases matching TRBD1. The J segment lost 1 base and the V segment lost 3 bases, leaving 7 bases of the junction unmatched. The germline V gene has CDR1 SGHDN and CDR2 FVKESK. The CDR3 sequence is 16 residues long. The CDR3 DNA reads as TGTGCCAGCAGCCAGCAGGGGGCCCGGCCGAACACTGAAGCTTTCTTT. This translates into CASSQQGARPNTEAFF.

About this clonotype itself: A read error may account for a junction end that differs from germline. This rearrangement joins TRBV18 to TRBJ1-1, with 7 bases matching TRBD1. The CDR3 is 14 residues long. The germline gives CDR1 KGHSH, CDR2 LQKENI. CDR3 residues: CASSPQGLSTEAFF. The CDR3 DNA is TGTGCCAGCTCGCCACAGGGGCTTAGCACTGAAGCTTTCTTT.

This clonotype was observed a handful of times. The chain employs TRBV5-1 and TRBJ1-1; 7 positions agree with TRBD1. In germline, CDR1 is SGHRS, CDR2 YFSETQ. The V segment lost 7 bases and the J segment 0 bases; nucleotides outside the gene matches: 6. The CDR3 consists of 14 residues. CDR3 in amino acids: CASVDTGVNTEAFF. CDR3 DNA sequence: TGCGCCAGCGTAGATACAGGGGTGAACACTGAAGCTTTCTTT. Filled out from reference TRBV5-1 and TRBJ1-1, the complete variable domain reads KAGVTQTPRYLIKTRGQQVTLSCSPISGHRSVSWYQQTPGQGLQFLFEYFSETQRNKGNFPGRFSGRQFSNSRSEMNVSTLELGDSALYLCASVDTGVNTEAFFGQGTRLTVV.

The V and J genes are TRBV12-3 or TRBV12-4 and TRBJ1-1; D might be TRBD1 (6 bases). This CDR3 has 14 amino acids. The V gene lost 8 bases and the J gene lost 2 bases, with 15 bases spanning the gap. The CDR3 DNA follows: TGTGCCAGCTCGAGGACAGCCAAAAACACTGAAGCTTTCTTT. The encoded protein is CASSRTAKNTEAFF.

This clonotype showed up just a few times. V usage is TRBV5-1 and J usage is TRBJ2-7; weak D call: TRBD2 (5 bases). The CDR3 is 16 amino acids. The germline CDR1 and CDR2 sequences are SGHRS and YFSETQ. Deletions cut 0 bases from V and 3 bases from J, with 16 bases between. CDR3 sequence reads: CASSLDAPNRGYEQYF. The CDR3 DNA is TGCGCCAGCAGCTTGGACGCCCCAAACCGGGGCTACGAGCAGTACTTC.

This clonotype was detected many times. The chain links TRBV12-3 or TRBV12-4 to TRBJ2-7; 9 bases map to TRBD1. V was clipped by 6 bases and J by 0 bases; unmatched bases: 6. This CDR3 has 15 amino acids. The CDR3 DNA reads TGTGCCAGCAGCGATACAGGGGGCGCCTCCTACGAGCAGTACTTC. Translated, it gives CASSDTGGASYEQYF.

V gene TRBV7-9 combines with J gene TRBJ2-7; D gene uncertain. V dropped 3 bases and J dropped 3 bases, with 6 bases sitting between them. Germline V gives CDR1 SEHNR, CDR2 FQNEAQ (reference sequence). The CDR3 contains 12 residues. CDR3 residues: CASSFTDYEQYF. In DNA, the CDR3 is TGTGCCAGCAGCTTTACAGACTACGAGCAGTACTTC.

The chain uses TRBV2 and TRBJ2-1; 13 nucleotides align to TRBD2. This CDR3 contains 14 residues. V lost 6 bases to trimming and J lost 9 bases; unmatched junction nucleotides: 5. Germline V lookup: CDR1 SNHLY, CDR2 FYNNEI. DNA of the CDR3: TGTGCCAGCAGACTAGCGGGGGGGCCCCTTGAGCAGTTCTTC. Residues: CASRLAGGPLEQFF.

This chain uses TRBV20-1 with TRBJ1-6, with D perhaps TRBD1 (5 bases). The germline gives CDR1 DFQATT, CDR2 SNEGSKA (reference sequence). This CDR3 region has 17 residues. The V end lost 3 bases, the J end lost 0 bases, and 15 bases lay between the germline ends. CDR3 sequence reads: CSARPGERASYNSPLHF. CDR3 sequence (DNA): TGCAGTGCTAGGCCGGGGGAGAGGGCCTCCTATAATTCACCCCTCCACTTT.

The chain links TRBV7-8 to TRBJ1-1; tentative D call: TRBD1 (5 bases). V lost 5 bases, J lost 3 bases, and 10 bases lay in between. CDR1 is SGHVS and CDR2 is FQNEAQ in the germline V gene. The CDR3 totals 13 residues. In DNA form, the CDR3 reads TGTGCCAGCAGCGGGGGTACGGACACTGAAGCTTTCTTT. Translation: CASSGGTDTEAFF.

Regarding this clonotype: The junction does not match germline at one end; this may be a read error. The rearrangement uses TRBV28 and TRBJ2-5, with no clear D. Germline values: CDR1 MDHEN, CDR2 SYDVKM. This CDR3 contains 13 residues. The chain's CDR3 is CQTGLGSENEQYF. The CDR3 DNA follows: TGCCAGACGGGCTTGGGATCTGAGAATGAGCAGTACTTC.

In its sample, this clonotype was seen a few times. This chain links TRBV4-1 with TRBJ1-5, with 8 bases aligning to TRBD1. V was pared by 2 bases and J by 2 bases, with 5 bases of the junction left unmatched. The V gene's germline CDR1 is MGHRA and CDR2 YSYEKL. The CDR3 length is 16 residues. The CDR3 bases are TGCGCCAGCAGCCAACAGGGGGCTGGCGGCAATCAGCCCCAGCATTTT. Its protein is CASSQQGAGGNQPQHF.

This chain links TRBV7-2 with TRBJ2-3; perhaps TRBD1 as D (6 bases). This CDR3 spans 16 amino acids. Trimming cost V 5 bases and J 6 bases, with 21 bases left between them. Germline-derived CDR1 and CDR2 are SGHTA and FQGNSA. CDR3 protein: CASSQLGPRGLDTQYF. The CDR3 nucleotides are TGTGCCAGCAGCCAGCTGGGGCCAAGGGGGTTGGATACGCAGTATTTT.

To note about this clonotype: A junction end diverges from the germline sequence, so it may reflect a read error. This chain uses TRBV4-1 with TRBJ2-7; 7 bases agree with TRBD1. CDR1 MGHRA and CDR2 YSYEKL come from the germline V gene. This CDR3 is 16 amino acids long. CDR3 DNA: TGCGCCAGCAGCGAAGAACCGGGACAGAGCTCCTACGAGCAGTACTTC. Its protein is CASSEEPGQSSYEQYF.

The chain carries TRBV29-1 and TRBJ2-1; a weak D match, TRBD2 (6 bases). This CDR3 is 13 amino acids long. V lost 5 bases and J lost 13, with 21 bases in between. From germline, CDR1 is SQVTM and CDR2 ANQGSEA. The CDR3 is CSVPLHGGETQFF. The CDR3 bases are TGCAGCGTTCCTCTTCACGGGGGAGAGACCCAGTTCTTC.

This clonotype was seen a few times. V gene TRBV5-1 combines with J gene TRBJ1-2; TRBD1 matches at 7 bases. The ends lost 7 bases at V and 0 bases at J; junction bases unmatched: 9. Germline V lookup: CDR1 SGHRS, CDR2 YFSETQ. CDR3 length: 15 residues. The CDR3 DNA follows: TGCGCCAGCGGCGTGACAGGGACGGCTAACTATGGCTACACCTTC. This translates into CASGVTGTANYGYTF.

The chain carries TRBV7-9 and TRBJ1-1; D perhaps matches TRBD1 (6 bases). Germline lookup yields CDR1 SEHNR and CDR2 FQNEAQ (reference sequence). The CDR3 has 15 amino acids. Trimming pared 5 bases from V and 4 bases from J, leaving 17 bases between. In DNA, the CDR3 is TGTGCCAGCAGCCCCGCTGGGGGCGCGAGCACTGAAGCTTTCTTT. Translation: CASSPAGGASTEAFF.

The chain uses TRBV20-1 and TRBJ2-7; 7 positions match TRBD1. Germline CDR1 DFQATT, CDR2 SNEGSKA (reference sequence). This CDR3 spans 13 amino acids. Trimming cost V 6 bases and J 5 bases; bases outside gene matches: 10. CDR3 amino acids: CSATHRGGHEQYF. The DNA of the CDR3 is TGCAGTGCCACACACAGGGGCGGGCACGAGCAGTACTTC.

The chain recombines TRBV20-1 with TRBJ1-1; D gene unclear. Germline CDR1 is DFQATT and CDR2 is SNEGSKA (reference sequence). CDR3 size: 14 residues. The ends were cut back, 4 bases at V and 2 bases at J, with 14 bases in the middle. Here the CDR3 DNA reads TGCAGTGCTACCCGGAGTCAGCCTAACACTGAAGCTTTCTTT. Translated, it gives CSATRSQPNTEAFF.

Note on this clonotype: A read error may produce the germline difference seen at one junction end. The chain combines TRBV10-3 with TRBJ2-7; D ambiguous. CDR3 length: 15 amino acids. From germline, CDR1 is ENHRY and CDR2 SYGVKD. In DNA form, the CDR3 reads TGTACCATCAGTGCAACAGACATTTACTCCTACGAGCAGTACTTC. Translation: CTISATDIYSYEQYF.

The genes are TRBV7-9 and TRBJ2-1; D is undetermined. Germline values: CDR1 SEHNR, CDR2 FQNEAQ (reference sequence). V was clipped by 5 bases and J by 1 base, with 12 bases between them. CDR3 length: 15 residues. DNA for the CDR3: TGTGCCAGCAGCGAAAAGAGTGGATCCTACAATGAGCAGTTCTTC. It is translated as CASSEKSGSYNEQFF.

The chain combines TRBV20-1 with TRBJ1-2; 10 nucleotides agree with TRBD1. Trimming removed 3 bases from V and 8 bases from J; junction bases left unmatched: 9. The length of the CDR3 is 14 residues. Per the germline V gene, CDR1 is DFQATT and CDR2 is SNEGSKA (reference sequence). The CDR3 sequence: CSASVGQGVQGYTF. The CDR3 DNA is TGCAGTGCTAGTGTAGGACAGGGGGTGCAGGGCTACACCTTC.

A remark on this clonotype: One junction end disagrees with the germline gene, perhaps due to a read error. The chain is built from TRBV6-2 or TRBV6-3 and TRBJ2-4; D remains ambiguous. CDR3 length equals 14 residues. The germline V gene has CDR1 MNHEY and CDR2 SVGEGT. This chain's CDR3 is CAGSYPGTQNIQYF. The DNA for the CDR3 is TGTGCCGGCAGTTACCCAGGAACCCAGAACATTCAGTACTTC.

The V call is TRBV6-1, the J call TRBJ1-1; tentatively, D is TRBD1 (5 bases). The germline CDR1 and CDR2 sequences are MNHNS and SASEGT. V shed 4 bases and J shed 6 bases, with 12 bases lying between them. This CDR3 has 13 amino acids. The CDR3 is CASSVSPGPEAFF. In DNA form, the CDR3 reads TGTGCCAGCAGTGTCTCTCCGGGGCCTGAAGCTTTCTTT.

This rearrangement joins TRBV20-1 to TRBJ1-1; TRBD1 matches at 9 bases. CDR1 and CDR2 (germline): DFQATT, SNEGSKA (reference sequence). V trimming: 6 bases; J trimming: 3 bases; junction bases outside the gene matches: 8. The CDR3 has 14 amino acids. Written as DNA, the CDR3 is TGCAGTGCACGGGAAACAGGGGGCTACACTGAAGCTTTCTTT. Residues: CSARETGGYTEAFF.

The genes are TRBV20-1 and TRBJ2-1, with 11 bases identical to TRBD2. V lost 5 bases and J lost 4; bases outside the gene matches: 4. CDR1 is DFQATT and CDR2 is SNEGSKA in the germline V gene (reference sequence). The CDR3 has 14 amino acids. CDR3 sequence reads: CSADSGRGYNEQFF. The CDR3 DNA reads TGCAGTGCTGATAGCGGGAGGGGTTACAATGAGCAGTTCTTC.